The rows below give T cell receptor beta chains drawn from one sample of a study of T-cell memory formation after mild COVID-19. Each CDR3 protein gets one entry after TCRdb re-called the 5' RACE reads with MiXCR. The sample contains roughly 550,000 distinct CDR3 sequences, about 20% of which appear only once. The sample comprised PBMCs or a T cell subset sorted from them (not recorded which). These receptors came from an adult woman who had mild COVID-19 (a few samples of this study predate the infection). Cell type and time point are not known. CDR3s include the opening cysteine and the closing phenylalanine or tryptophan. The D gene is left open where the match is weak. The listing skips clone size in some rows; elsewhere it reads once, few, many or a size class.

CDR3 protein	CDR3 DNA	CDR3 length	clone size	D gene	J gene	V gene
CASSFLLGTGDEQFF	TGCGCCAGCAGCTTCCTTCTAGGGACCGGGGATGAGCAGTTCTTC	15	many	NA	TRBJ2-1	TRBV5-1
CASSPYRDNYGYTF	TGTGCCAGCAGCCCGTACAGGGATAACTATGGCTACACCTTC	14	many	NA	TRBJ1-2	TRBV7-2
CSVKTGANSPLHF	TGCAGCGTAAAGACAGGGGCCAATTCACCCCTCCACTTT	13	few	TRBD1	TRBJ1-6	TRBV29-1
CASSRGGGQNEKLFF	TGTGCCAGCAGCCGAGGAGGGGGCCAAAATGAAAAACTGTTTTTT	15	NA	TRBD1	TRBJ1-4	TRBV3-1
CSVGTLNTGELFF	TGCAGCGTGGGGACTCTGAACACCGGGGAGCTGTTTTTT	13	few	NA	TRBJ2-2	TRBV29-1
CASRSGSRSPLHF	TGTGCCAGCAGATCAGGGAGTCGGTCACCCCTCCACTTT	13	NA	NA	TRBJ1-6	TRBV25-1
CASSEARLAGAFGTDTQYF	TGTGCCAGCAGTGAAGCGCGACTAGCGGGGGCCTTTGGCACAGATACGCAGTATTTT	19	NA	TRBD2	TRBJ2-3	TRBV2
CASSMEREFSSGANVLTF	TGTGCCAGTAGTATGGAGAGGGAGTTCTCCTCTGGGGCCAACGTCCTGACTTTC	18	NA	NA	TRBJ2-6	TRBV19
CASSRLGLAEETQYF	TGTGCCAGCAGCCGACTAGGACTAGCGGAAGAGACCCAGTACTTC	15	NA	TRBD2	TRBJ2-5	TRBV7-7
CASSFSIGGENGYTF	TGTGCCAGCAGCTTCTCCATTGGAGGCGAAAATGGCTACACCTTC	15	few	NA	TRBJ1-2	TRBV7-6
CASASIGRNTEAFF	TGCGCCAGCGCCTCGATAGGCCGGAACACTGAAGCTTTCTTT	14	few	NA	TRBJ1-1	TRBV5-1
CASKDHTEAFF	TGTGCCAGCAAGGACCACACTGAAGCTTTCTTT	11	NA	NA	TRBJ1-1	TRBV28
CASSLGQLDYEQYF	TGCGCCAGCAGCTTGGGACAGTTAGACTACGAGCAGTACTTC	14	few	NA	TRBJ2-7	TRBV5-1
CASSSLAGSSYNEQFF	TGTGCCAGCAGCTCCCTAGCGGGGAGCTCCTACAATGAGCAGTTCTTC	16	few	TRBD2	TRBJ2-1	TRBV7-8
CASSPLALAGEQFF	TGTGCCAGCTCACCATTAGCACTAGCGGGTGAGCAGTTCTTC	14	NA	TRBD2	TRBJ2-1	TRBV18
CASSPGQGANYGYTF	TGTGCCAGTAGTCCGGGACAGGGGGCTAACTATGGCTACACCTTC	15	many	TRBD1	TRBJ1-2	TRBV19
CASSLRAGYGEQYF	TGCGCCAGCAGCTTACGGGCAGGGTACGGTGAGCAGTACTTC	14	NA	NA	TRBJ2-7	TRBV5-1
CASSPIGIRAYNTEAFF	TGTGCCAGCAGCCCGATTGGAATTCGGGCCTACAACACTGAAGCTTTCTTT	17	few	NA	TRBJ1-1	TRBV11-2
CASSRQGAKYEQYF	TGTGCCAGTAGTAGACAGGGGGCTAAGTACGAGCAGTACTTC	14	NA	TRBD1	TRBJ2-7	TRBV19
CASSQGGEGYEQYF	TGTGCCAGCAGCCAAGGGGGGGAAGGCTACGAGCAGTACTTC	14	NA	NA	TRBJ2-7	TRBV3-1
CASSRDRVSLEAFF	TGCGCCAGCAGTCGCGACAGGGTATCACTTGAAGCTTTCTTT	14	few	TRBD1	TRBJ1-1	TRBV5-1
CASSLNPSGGVYNEQFF	TGCGCCAGCAGCCTAAACCCTAGCGGGGGGGTCTACAATGAGCAGTTCTTC	17	NA	TRBD2	TRBJ2-1	TRBV5-1
CASSALIYTEAFF	TGTGCCAGCAGCGCCCTGATATACACTGAAGCTTTCTTT	13	few	NA	TRBJ1-1	TRBV9
CANSDRVGGYTF	TGTGCCAACTCGGACAGGGTGGGTGGCTACACCTTC	12	NA	TRBD1	TRBJ1-2	TRBV11-2